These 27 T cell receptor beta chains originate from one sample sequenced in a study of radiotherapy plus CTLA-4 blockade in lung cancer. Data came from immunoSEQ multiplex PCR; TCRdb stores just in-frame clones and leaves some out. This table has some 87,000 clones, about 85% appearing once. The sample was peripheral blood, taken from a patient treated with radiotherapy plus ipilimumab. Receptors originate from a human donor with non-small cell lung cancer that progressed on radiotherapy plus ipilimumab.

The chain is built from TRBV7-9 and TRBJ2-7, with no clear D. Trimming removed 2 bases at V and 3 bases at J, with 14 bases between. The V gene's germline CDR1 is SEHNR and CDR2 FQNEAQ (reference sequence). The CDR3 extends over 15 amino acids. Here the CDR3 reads CASSLSPVPRYEQYF. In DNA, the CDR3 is TGTGCCAGCAGCTTATCTCCGGTTCCTCGCTACGAGCAGTACTTC.

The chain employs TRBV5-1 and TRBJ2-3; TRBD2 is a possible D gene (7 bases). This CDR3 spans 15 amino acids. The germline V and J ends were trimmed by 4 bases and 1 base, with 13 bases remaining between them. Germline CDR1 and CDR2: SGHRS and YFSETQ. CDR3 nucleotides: TGCGCCAGCAGCAAGACCGGGGGGCGCACAGATACGCAGTATTTT. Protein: CASSKTGGRTDTQYF.

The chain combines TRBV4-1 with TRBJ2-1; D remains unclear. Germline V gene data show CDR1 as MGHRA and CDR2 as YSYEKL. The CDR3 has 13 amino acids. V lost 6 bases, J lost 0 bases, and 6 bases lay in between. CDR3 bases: TGCGCCAGCAGGAACCCCTCCTACAATGAGCAGTTCTTC. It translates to CASRNPSYNEQFF.

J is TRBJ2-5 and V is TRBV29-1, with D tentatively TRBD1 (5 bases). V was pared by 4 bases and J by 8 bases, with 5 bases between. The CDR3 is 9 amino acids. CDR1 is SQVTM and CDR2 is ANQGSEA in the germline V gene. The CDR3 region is CSVGGTQYF. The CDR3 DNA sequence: TGCAGCGTTGGGGGCACCCAGTACTTC.

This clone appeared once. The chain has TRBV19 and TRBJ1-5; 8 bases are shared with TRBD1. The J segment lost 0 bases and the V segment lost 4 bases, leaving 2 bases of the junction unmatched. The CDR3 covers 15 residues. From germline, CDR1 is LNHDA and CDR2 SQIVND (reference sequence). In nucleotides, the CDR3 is TGTGCCAGTAGTACCGGACAGGGTAGCAATCAGCCCCAGCATTTT. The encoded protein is CASSTGQGSNQPQHF. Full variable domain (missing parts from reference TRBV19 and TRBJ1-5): DGGITQSPKYLFRKEGQNVTLSCEQNLNHDAMYWYRQDPGQGLRLIYYSQIVNDFQKGDIAEGYSVSREKKESFPLTVTSAQKNPTAFYLCASSTGQGSNQPQHFGDGTRLSIL.

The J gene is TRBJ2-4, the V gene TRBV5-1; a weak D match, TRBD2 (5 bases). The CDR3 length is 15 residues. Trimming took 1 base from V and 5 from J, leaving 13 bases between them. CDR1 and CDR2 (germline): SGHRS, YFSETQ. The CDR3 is CASSLLGEFENIQYF. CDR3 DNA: TGCGCCAGCAGCTTGTTGGGAGAGTTCGAAAACATTCAGTACTTC.

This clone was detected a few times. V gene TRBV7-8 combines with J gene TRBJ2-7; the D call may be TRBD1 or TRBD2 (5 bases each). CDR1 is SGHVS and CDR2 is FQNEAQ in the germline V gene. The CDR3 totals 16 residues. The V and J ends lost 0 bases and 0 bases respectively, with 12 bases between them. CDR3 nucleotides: TGTGCCAGCAGCTTAGCGGGCGTGGGGACCTCCTACGAGCAGTACTTC. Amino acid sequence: CASSLAGVGTSYEQYF.

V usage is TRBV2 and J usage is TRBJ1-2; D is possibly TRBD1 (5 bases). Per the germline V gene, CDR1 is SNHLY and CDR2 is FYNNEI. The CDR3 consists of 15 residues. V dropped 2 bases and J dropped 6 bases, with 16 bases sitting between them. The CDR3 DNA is TGTGCCAGCAGTGAACTCTGGCAGGGCAGGGATGGCTACACCTTC. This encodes CASSELWQGRDGYTF.

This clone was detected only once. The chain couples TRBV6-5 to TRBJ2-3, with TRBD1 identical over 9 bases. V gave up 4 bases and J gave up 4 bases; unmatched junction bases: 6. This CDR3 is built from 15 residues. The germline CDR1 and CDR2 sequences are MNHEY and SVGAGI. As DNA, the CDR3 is TGTGCCAGCAGTTCACAGGGGGCGGGCGCAGATACGCAGTATTTT. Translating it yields CASSSQGAGADTQYF.

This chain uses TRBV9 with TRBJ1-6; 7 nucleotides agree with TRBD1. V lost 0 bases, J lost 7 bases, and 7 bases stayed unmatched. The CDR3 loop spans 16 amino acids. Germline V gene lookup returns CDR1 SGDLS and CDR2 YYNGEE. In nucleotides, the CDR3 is TGTGCCAGCAGCGTAGGGGTAGGGACAGAGAATTCACCCCTCCACTTT. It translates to CASSVGVGTENSPLHF.

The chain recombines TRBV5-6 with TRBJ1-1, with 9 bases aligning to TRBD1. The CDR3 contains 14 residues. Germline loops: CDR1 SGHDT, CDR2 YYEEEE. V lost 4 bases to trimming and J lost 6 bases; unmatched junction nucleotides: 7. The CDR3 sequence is CASSGTGGRAEAFF. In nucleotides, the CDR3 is TGTGCCAGCAGCGGAACAGGGGGCCGGGCTGAAGCTTTCTTT.

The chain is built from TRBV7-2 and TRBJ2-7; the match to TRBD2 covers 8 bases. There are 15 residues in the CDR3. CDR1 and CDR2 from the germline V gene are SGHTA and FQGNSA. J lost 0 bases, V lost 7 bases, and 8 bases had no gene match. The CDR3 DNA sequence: TGTGCCAGCAACGCGGCTAGCGGGTTCTCCTACGAGCAGTACTTC. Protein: CASNAASGFSYEQYF.

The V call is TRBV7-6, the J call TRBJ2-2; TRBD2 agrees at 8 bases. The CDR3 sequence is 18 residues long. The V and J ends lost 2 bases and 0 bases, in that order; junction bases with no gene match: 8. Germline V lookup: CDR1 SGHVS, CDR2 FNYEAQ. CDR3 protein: CASSLWGLGPTNTGELFF. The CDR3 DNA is TGTGCCAGCAGCTTATGGGGACTAGGTCCCACGAACACCGGGGAGCTGTTTTTT.

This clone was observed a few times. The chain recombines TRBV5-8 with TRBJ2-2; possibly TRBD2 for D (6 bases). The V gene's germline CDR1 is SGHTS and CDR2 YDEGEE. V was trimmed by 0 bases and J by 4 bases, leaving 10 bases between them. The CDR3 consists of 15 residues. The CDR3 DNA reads TGTGCCAGCAGCTTGGAGGGACTGCTCACCGGGGAGCTGTTTTTT. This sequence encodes CASSLEGLLTGELFF. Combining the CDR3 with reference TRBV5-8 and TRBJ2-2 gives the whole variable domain EAGVTQSPTHLIKTRGQQATLRCSPISGHTSVYWYQQALGLGLQFLLWYDEGEERNRGNFPPRFSGRQFPNYSSELNVNALELEDSALYLCASSLEGLLTGELFFGEGSRLTVL.

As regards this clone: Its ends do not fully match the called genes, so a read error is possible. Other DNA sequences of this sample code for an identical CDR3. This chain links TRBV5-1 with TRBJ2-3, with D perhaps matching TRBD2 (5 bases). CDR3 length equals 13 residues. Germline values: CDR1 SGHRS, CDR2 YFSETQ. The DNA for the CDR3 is TGCGCCAGCAGCTACGAGGGAACAGACACGCAGTATTTT. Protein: CASSYEGTDTQYF.

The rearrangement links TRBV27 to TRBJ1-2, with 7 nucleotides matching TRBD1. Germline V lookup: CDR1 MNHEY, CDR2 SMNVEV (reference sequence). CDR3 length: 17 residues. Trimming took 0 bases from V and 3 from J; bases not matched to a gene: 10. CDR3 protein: CASSLSVGTVSYYGYTF. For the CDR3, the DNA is TGTGCCAGCAGTTTATCGGTCGGGACAGTCTCTTACTATGGCTACACCTTC.

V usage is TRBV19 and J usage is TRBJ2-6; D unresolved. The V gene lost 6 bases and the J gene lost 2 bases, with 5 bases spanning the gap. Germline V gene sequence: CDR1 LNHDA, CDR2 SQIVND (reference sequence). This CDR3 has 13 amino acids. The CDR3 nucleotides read TGTGCCAGTAGCAGTGCTGGGGCCAACGTCCTGACTTTC. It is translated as CASSSAGANVLTF.

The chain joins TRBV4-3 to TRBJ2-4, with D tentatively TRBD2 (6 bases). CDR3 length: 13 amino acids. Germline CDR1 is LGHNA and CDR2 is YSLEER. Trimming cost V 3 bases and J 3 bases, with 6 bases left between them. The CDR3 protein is CASSQGGKNIQYF. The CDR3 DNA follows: TGCGCCAGCAGCCAGGGGGGCAAAAACATTCAGTACTTC.

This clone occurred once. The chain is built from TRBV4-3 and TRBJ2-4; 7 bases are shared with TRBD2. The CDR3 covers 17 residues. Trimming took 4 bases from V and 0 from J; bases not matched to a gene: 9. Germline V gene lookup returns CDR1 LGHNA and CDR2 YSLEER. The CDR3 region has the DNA TGCGCCAGCAGCCGTCGGGGAGGGGTCGGAGCCAAAAACATTCAGTACTTC. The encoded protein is CASSRRGGVGAKNIQYF.

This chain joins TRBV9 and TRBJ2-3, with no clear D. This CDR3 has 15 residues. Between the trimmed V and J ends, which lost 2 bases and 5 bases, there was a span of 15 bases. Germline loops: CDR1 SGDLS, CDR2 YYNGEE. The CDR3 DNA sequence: TGTGCCAGCAGCGTTAGCATCAGGTATGAAGATACGCAGTATTTT. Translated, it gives CASSVSIRYEDTQYF.

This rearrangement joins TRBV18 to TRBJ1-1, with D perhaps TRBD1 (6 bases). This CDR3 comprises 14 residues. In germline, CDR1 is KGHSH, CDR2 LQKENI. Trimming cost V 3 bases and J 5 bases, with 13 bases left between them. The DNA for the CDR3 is TGTGCCAGCTCACCGGGGGGCGGGAGGACTGAAGCTTTCTTT. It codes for CASSPGGGRTEAFF.

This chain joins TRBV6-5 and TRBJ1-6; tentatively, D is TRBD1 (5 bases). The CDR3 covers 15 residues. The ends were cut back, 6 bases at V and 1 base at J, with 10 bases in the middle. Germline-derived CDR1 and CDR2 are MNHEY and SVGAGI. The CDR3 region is CASSAKGSYNSPLHF. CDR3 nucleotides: TGTGCCAGCAGCGCGAAGGGGTCCTATAATTCACCCCTCCACTTT.

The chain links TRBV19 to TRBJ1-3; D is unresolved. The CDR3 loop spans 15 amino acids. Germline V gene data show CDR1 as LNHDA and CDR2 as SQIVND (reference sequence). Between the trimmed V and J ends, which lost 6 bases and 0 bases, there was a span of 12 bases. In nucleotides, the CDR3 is TGTGCCAGTAGGGGTCCTACAGACTCTGGAAACACCATATATTTT. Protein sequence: CASRGPTDSGNTIYF. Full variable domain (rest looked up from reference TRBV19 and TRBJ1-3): DGGITQSPKYLFRKEGQNVTLSCEQNLNHDAMYWYRQDPGQGLRLIYYSQIVNDFQKGDIAEGYSVSREKKESFPLTVTSAQKNPTAFYLCASRGPTDSGNTIYFGEGSWLTVV.

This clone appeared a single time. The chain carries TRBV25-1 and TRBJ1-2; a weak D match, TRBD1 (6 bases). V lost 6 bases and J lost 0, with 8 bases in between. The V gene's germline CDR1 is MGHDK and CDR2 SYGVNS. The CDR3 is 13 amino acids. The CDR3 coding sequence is TGTGCCAGCAGGACAGGAGCTAACTATGGCTACACCTTC. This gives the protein CASRTGANYGYTF.

The CDR3 sequence: CASSPFSKLNTGELFF. The CDR3 DNA reads as TGTGCCAGCAGCCCCTTTTCCAAATTGAACACCGGGGAGCTGTTTTTT. V is TRBV5-5 and J is TRBJ2-2; D not resolved. V lost 4 bases, J lost 1 base, and 14 bases lay in between. Germline lookup yields CDR1 SGHKS and CDR2 YYEKEE (reference sequence). CDR3 length: 16 amino acids. Full variable domain (missing parts from reference TRBV5-5 and TRBJ2-2): DAGVTQSPTHLIKTRGQQVTLRCSPISGHKSVSWYQQVLGQGPQFIFQYYEKEERGRGNFPDRFSARQFPNYSSELNVNALLLGDSALYLCASSPFSKLNTGELFFGEGSRLTVL.

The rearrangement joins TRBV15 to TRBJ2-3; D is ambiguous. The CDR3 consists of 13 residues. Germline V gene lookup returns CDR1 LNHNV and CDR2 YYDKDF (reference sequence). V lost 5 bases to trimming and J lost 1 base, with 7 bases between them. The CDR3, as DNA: TGTGCCACCAGCCCGACCCGCACAGATACGCAGTATTTT. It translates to CATSPTRTDTQYF.

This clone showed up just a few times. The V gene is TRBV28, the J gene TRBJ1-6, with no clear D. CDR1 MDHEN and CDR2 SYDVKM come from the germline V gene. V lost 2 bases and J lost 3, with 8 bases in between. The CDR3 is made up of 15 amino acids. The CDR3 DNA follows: TGTGCCAGCAGTTTACAAGGGATCTATAATTCACCCCTCCACTTT. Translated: CASSLQGIYNSPLHF.